This paragraph reports one TCR beta chain. This entry is derived from a study of blood T cell repertoires in COVID-19. Per the original methods: Cell counts per sample came from amplifying reference gene primers. Clones were read by immunoSEQ multiplex PCR, and TCRdb kept only the in-frame ones, dropping some. The V and J calls and clone size are taken from that table; D and trimming were inferred from the DNA. Here the sample spans under 200,000 clones, more than 75% being singletons. The Seattle site enrolled patients during active infection and followed them longitudinally. The specimen sequenced was peripheral blood. The clonotype comes from a woman aged 55 to 70 with COVID-19, enrolled during active disease.

Written as DNA, the CDR3 is TGTGCCAGCAATCCCGGGGGGGTTGGCGAGCAGTACTTC. It translates to CASNPGGVGEQYF. The chain is built from TRBV28 and TRBJ2-7, with 8 bases aligning to TRBD2. V was pared by 7 bases and J by 6 bases, with 8 bases of the junction left unmatched. Germline CDR1 is MDHEN and CDR2 is SYDVKM. The CDR3 sequence is 13 residues long.